One sample yielded the 23 T cell receptor beta chains listed below, sequenced in a study of T cell responses to AZD1222 COVID-19 vaccine. The table came from immunoSEQ multiplex PCR; TCRdb's copy has only in-frame clones and leaves some out. This table has about 70,000 clones, 83% appearing once. Source: peripheral blood, taken 28 days after the second AZD1222 dose. These receptor sequences come from an adult who received the AZD1222 COVID-19 vaccine.

The genes are TRBV27 and TRBJ2-5, with a tentative D call TRBD2 (5 bases). From germline, CDR1 is MNHEY and CDR2 SMNVEV (reference sequence). The CDR3 length is 14 residues. Trimming removed 5 bases from V and 4 bases from J, with 14 bases in between. The CDR3 nucleotides are TGTGCCAGCAGTCCCCTGGGTCGGGGAGAGACCCAGTACTTC. Encoded protein: CASSPLGRGETQYF.

The V call is TRBV5-1, the J call TRBJ1-5; no reliable D call. CDR3 size: 18 residues. The V end was cut by 0 bases, the J end by 0 bases, with 16 bases between. Germline V gene lookup returns CDR1 SGHRS and CDR2 YFSETQ. Here the CDR3 reads CASSLVPSTSASNQPQHF. CDR3 nucleotide sequence: TGCGCCAGCAGCTTGGTTCCCTCCACCTCAGCTAGCAATCAGCCCCAGCATTTT. Supplemented by reference TRBV5-1 and TRBJ1-5, the full variable domain reads KAGVTQTPRYLIKTRGQQVTLSCSPISGHRSVSWYQQTPGQGLQFLFEYFSETQRNKGNFPGRFSGRQFSNSRSEMNVSTLELGDSALYLCASSLVPSTSASNQPQHFGDGTRLSIL.

In its sample, this clone was seen once. The rearrangement joins TRBV5-1 to TRBJ1-6; 9 nucleotides line up with TRBD1. Trimming removed 4 bases from V and 9 bases from J; junction bases left unmatched: 5. There are 14 residues in the CDR3. Germline CDR1 reads SGHRS; CDR2 reads YFSETQ. Here the CDR3 DNA reads TGCGCCAGCAGCCTGGGACAGGGCAGTTCACCCCTCCACTTT. Its translation is CASSLGQGSSPLHF. Full variable domain (missing parts from reference TRBV5-1 and TRBJ1-6): KAGVTQTPRYLIKTRGQQVTLSCSPISGHRSVSWYQQTPGQGLQFLFEYFSETQRNKGNFPGRFSGRQFSNSRSEMNVSTLELGDSALYLCASSLGQGSSPLHFGNGTRLTVT.

The chain recombines TRBV4-3 with TRBJ2-3, with 11 bases fitting TRBD2. Trimming took 0 bases from V and 5 from J; bases not matched to a gene: 7. Germline V CDR1 and CDR2: LGHNA, YSLEER. This CDR3 has 17 amino acids. The CDR3 protein is CASSQDQASGGRDTQYF. CDR3 coding DNA: TGCGCCAGCAGCCAAGATCAGGCTAGCGGGGGGAGAGATACGCAGTATTTT.

The chain is built from TRBV15 and TRBJ1-2, with D unresolved. The CDR3 contains 16 residues. The germline V gene encodes CDR1 LNHNV and CDR2 YYDKDF (reference sequence). V was pared by 0 bases and J by 0 bases, with 11 bases between. The chain's CDR3 is CATSRDHQDPNYGYTF. The CDR3 DNA is TGTGCCACCAGCAGAGATCATCAGGACCCTAACTATGGCTACACCTTC.

V and J are TRBV11-3 and TRBJ2-5; D not resolved. This CDR3 spans 15 amino acids. V lost 1 base to trimming and J lost 1 base, with 10 bases between them. Germline loops: CDR1 SGHNT, CDR2 YENEEA. This CDR3 reads CASSLGESTQETQYF. The DNA of the CDR3 is TGTGCCAGCAGCTTAGGGGAATCTACCCAAGAGACCCAGTACTTC.

This chain connects TRBV4-3 to TRBJ1-2; D gene uncertain. Germline lookup yields CDR1 LGHNA and CDR2 YSLEER. The V end lost 0 bases, the J end lost 2 bases, and 10 bases lay between the germline ends. This CDR3 is built from 15 residues. The CDR3 here is CASSQEARRNYGYTF. CDR3 sequence (DNA): TGCGCCAGCAGCCAAGAAGCCCGCAGAAACTATGGCTACACCTTC.

The chain recombines TRBV6-5 with TRBJ2-2; TRBD1 or TRBD2 may be the D gene (6 bases each). The CDR3 length is 13 residues. Germline V CDR1 and CDR2: MNHEY, SVGAGI. V lost 2 bases and J lost 8, with 9 bases in between. CDR3 bases: TGTGCCAGCAGTTACGGGGGGCTGGGGGAGCTGTTTTTT. It encodes CASSYGGLGELFF.

The J gene is TRBJ2-1, the V gene TRBV11-3, with D possibly matching TRBD1 (7 bases). Trimming removed 5 bases at V and 3 bases at J, with 14 bases between. The CDR3 has 15 residues. The V gene's germline CDR1 is SGHNT and CDR2 YENEEA. The DNA for the CDR3 is TGTGCCAGCAGCGCAGGGGGGCCCAACTACAATGAGCAGTTCTTC. It encodes CASSAGGPNYNEQFF.

The rearrangement links TRBV24-1 to TRBJ2-3; D gene ambiguous. The ends were cut back, 4 bases at V and 7 bases at J, with 20 bases in the middle. The CDR3 has 16 amino acids. The germline V gene encodes CDR1 KGHDR and CDR2 SFDVKD. The CDR3 coding sequence is TGTGCCACCAGTGACCCCGACGGGTATCTCACTAATACGCAGTATTTT. It translates to CATSDPDGYLTNTQYF.

This clone was counted only a few times. This chain connects TRBV21-1 to TRBJ1-2. TRBV21-1 is tagged as a pseudogene. This CDR3 is 13 amino acids long. In DNA form, the CDR3 reads TGTGCCAGCAGTGGGGGGGGCAACTATGGCTACACCTTC. Its protein product is CASSGGGNYGYTF.

The rearrangement uses TRBV24-1 and TRBJ1-1, with TRBD1 matching over 8 bases. Germline values: CDR1 KGHDR, CDR2 SFDVKD. This CDR3 comprises 12 residues. V shed 10 bases, J shed 5 bases, and the junction held 5 bases outside the gene matches. The CDR3 protein is CATDRVGTEAFF. The CDR3 DNA reads as TGTGCCACGGACAGGGTAGGGACTGAAGCTTTCTTT.

The genes are TRBV18 and TRBJ1-4; 7 bases agree with TRBD1. The CDR3 contains 16 residues. The germline gives CDR1 KGHSH, CDR2 LQKENI. The trim removed 5 bases at V and 8 bases at J, leaving 14 bases unmatched. Written as DNA, the CDR3 is TGTGCCAGCTCATCCGATCGACAGGGATCGAACGAAAAACTGTTTTTT. It translates to CASSSDRQGSNEKLFF.

J is TRBJ1-2 and V is TRBV10-3; 10 positions agree with TRBD1. CDR1 is ENHRY, CDR2 SYGVKD, per germline. Trimming took 2 bases from V and 4 from J; bases not matched to a gene: 7. The CDR3 sequence is 16 residues long. DNA of the CDR3: TGTGCCATCAGTGAGCGACAGGGGGCGCCCAGCTATGGCTACACCTTC. This translates into CAISERQGAPSYGYTF.

The chain links TRBV16 to TRBJ2-7, with 7 bases that match TRBD1. V lost 2 bases, J lost 0 bases, and 7 bases stayed unmatched. The CDR3 runs 16 residues. Germline V CDR1 and CDR2: KGHSY, FQNENV. The CDR3 DNA reads as TGTGCCAGCAGCCAAACTCCGGGACAGAACTCCTACGAGCAGTACTTC. As protein: CASSQTPGQNSYEQYF.

The CDR3 loop is CASSWQGAGYGYTF. CDR3 coding DNA: TGTGCCAGCAGCTGGCAGGGGGCCGGCTATGGCTACACCTTC. The V and J genes are TRBV11-2 and TRBJ1-2, with 8 bases fitting TRBD1. Trimming removed 4 bases from V and 4 bases from J; junction bases left unmatched: 5. CDR3 size: 14 residues. In germline, CDR1 is SGHAT, CDR2 FQNNGV. The whole variable domain, remainder taken from reference TRBV11-2 and TRBJ1-2, is EAGVAQSPRYKIIEKRQSVAFWCNPISGHATLYWYQQILGQGPKLLIQFQNNGVVDDSQLPKDRFSAERLKGVDSTLKIQPAKLEDSAVYLCASSWQGAGYGYTFGSGTRLTVV.

The chain carries TRBV5-4 and TRBJ2-3, with 7 nucleotides matching TRBD1. The germline V gene encodes CDR1 SGHNT and CDR2 YYREEE (reference sequence). After removal of 1 base from V and 6 bases from J, the junction contained 8 bases not matched to a gene. The CDR3 extends over 15 amino acids. The DNA of the CDR3 is TGTGCCAGCAGCTTGACCGACAGGGATCTCGATACGCAGTATTTT. Its translation: CASSLTDRDLDTQYF.

The chain recombines TRBV29-1 with TRBJ1-3; unclear D gene. The CDR3 sequence is 12 residues long. The V end lost 4 bases, the J end lost 2 bases, and 6 bases lay between the germline ends. In germline, CDR1 is SQVTM, CDR2 ANQGSEA. The CDR3 sequence is CSVGRAGNTIYF. The DNA of the CDR3 is TGCAGCGTTGGGAGGGCTGGAAACACCATATATTTT.

The chain joins TRBV7-9 to TRBJ1-6; D might be TRBD1 (5 bases). Germline V gene lookup returns CDR1 SEHNR and CDR2 FQNEAQ (reference sequence). The CDR3 has 17 amino acids. The V and J ends lost 2 bases and 0 bases respectively, with 11 bases between them. The CDR3 loop is CASSLPPGSSYNSPLHF. The DNA of the CDR3 is TGTGCCAGCAGCTTACCCCCAGGGAGCTCCTATAATTCACCCCTCCACTTT.

This rearrangement joins TRBV7-2 to TRBJ2-5; a weak D match, TRBD1 (5 bases). V dropped 3 bases and J dropped 0 bases, with 8 bases sitting between them. The length of the CDR3 is 14 residues. The germline gives CDR1 SGHTA, CDR2 FQGNSA. The CDR3 loop is CASSLGPYQETQYF. For the CDR3, the DNA is TGTGCCAGCAGCTTGGGGCCGTACCAAGAGACCCAGTACTTC.

This clone was detected only once. This chain uses TRBV3-1 (or the pseudogene TRBV3-2) with TRBJ2-2; TRBD2 matches at 8 bases. Trimming at V came to 1 base and at J to 4 bases, leaving 11 bases not matched to a gene. The CDR3 runs to 18 residues. Germline V lookup: CDR1 LGHDT, CDR2 YNNKEL (reference sequence). CDR3 nucleotides: TGTGCCAGCAGCCAAGTATACGGGGGACTAGACCTCACCGGGGAGCTGTTTTTT. Amino acids: CASSQVYGGLDLTGELFF.

This chain links TRBV29-1 with TRBJ2-1; TRBD2 matches at 9 bases. Trimming removed 3 bases from V and 3 bases from J; junction bases left unmatched: 6. Germline loops: CDR1 SQVTM, CDR2 ANQGSEA. This CDR3 has 15 amino acids. The CDR3 region is CSVEGVAGDYNEQFF. For the CDR3, the DNA is TGCAGCGTTGAGGGGGTAGCGGGGGACTACAATGAGCAGTTCTTC.

This clone was found once. The chain links TRBV5-1 to TRBJ2-6; D is ambiguous. CDR1 and CDR2 from the germline V gene are SGHRS and YFSETQ. The CDR3 spans 14 residues. The V gene lost 1 base and the J gene lost 3 bases, with 5 bases spanning the gap. The CDR3 coding sequence is TGCGCCAGCAGCTTGTCGAATGGGGCCAACGTCCTGACTTTC. As protein: CASSLSNGANVLTF.